The rows below give T cell receptor beta chains drawn from one sample of a study of blood T cell repertoires in COVID-19. Assay: immunoSEQ multiplex PCR; the TCRdb copy retains only in-frame clones and omits some. The sample carries approximately 65,000 clones, 90% recorded once. Material for sequencing was peripheral blood. The source of these receptors is a woman between 18 and 30 years old with acute or convalescent COVID-19. The CDR3 runs from the conserved cysteine through the conserved F or W. D genes are given only for firm matches. Clone sizes are given selectively: once, few, many, or a class where the clone is expanded.

abundance,d_gene,j_gene,v_gene,CDR3aa,CDR3nt
.,.,TRBJ2-1,TRBV14,CASSQVMASESFF,TGTGCCAGCAGCCAAGTGATGGCATCGGAGTCGTTCTTC
once,TRBD1,TRBJ2-6,TRBV9,CASSDPLPTGGGSGANVLTF,TGTGCCAGCAGCGACCCTCTCCCCACAGGGGGAGGCTCTGGGGCCAACGTCCTGACTTTC
.,.,TRBJ2-1,TRBV5-1,CASSGKTGYDYNEQFF,TGCGCCAGCAGCGGTAAAACAGGGTACGACTACAATGAGCAGTTCTTC
.,TRBD1,TRBJ1-5,TRBV6-5,CASVGTGDRVQPQHF,TGTGCCAGTGTGGGGACAGGTGACAGGGTTCAGCCCCAGCATTTT
.,TRBD2,TRBJ2-5,TRBV3-1/TRBV3-2,CASSQVPAGGHAETQYF,TGTGCCAGCAGCCAAGTCCCAGCGGGGGGCCACGCAGAGACCCAGTACTTC
.,TRBD1,TRBJ2-1,TRBV5-5,CASSFRTGSLSYNEQFF,TGTGCCAGCAGCTTCCGGACAGGCTCTCTCTCCTACAATGAGCAGTTCTTC
.,.,TRBJ1-5,TRBV12-3/TRBV12-4,CASSLGEEQPQHF,TGTGCCAGCAGTTTAGGGGAGGAACAGCCCCAGCATTTT
once,.,TRBJ1-1,TRBV30,CAWSSLRVGTLDGTEAFF,TGTGCCTGGAGTTCGTTACGGGTCGGAACTTTAGATGGCACTGAAGCTTTCTTT
.,.,TRBJ1-1,TRBV7-8,CASSPATGNTEAFF,TGTGCCAGCAGCCCCGCCACGGGGAACACTGAAGCTTTCTTT
.,.,TRBJ2-3,TRBV28,CAARGADTQYF,TGTGCCGCCCGCGGTGCGGATACGCAGTATTTT
.,TRBD1,TRBJ1-4,TRBV4-1,CASSQQPTGQGSEKLFF,TGCGCCAGCAGCCAACAGCCAACGGGACAGGGAAGTGAAAAACTGTTTTTT
.,.,TRBJ2-1,TRBV6-5,CASSINRRGNNEQFF,TGTGCCAGCAGCATAAACAGGAGGGGCAACAATGAGCAGTTCTTC
.,.,TRBJ1-2,TRBV27,CASSMGQSNYGYTF,TGTGCCAGCAGTATGGGACAATCTAACTATGGCTACACCTTC
.,TRBD1,TRBJ2-7,TRBV10-3,CAISEPRDRSNEQYF,TGTGCCATCAGTGAGCCCCGGGACAGGTCCAACGAGCAGTACTTC
.,TRBD1,TRBJ1-3,TRBV11-2,CASSAGTGRDTIYF,TGTGCCAGCAGCGCTGGGACAGGGAGGGACACCATATATTTT
.,.,TRBJ2-1,TRBV2,CASSEQVLRGFYNEQFF,TGTGCCAGCAGTGAACAGGTTCTTCGCGGGTTCTACAATGAGCAGTTCTTC
.,.,TRBJ2-1,TRBV1,CTSSQGLAGIHNEQFF,TGCACCAGCAGCCAAGGTCTAGCGGGTATCCACAATGAGCAGTTCTTC
.,TRBD2,TRBJ2-1,TRBV3-1/TRBV3-2,CASSLRSKRGGYNEQFF,TGTGCCAGCAGTCTGCGGAGCAAGCGGGGGGGATACAATGAGCAGTTCTTC
once,.,TRBJ2-1,TRBV23-1,CASRIQLVEMLYNEQFF,TGCGCCAGCAGGATCCAACTCGTCGAAATGTTGTACAATGAGCAGTTCTTC
.,TRBD2,TRBJ2-7,TRBV2,CASSEGSSGLDYEQYF,TGTGCCAGCAGTGAAGGCTCTAGCGGGTTGGACTACGAGCAGTACTTC
.,TRBD2,TRBJ2-7,TRBV27,CASSFYGPGGAYEQYF,TGTGCCAGCAGTTTTTACGGACCGGGAGGAGCCTACGAGCAGTACTTC
.,TRBD1,TRBJ1-1,TRBV30,CAWRGKGQVLNTEAFF,TGTGCCTGGAGGGGAAAAGGACAGGTTCTGAACACTGAAGCTTTCTTT
.,TRBD1,TRBJ2-7,TRBV28,CASSPAGQVDYEQYF,TGTGCCAGCAGCCCTGCGGGACAGGTAGACTACGAGCAGTACTTC
.,TRBD1,TRBJ1-1,TRBV20-1,CSASVDRVNTEAFF,TGCAGTGCTAGTGTAGACAGGGTGAACACTGAAGCTTTCTTT
.,.,TRBJ1-5,TRBV28,CASIGGPPSNQPQHF,TGTGCCAGCATTGGCGGCCCGCCAAGCAATCAGCCCCAGCATTTT
.,TRBD1,TRBJ1-2,TRBV5-6,CASSFFRDRASYTF,TGTGCCAGCAGCTTCTTCCGGGACAGGGCATCCTACACCTTC
few,TRBD2,TRBJ2-5,TRBV13,CASRLKGGETQYF,TGTGCCAGCAGACTTAAGGGAGGGGAGACCCAGTACTTC
.,.,TRBJ1-6,TRBV4-2,CASSQGRNNSPLHF,TGTGCCAGCAGTCAAGGGAGAAATAATTCACCCCTCCACTTT
.,.,TRBJ1-3,TRBV28,CASSPLGTSSGNTIYF,TGTGCCAGCAGCCCCCTCGGGACAAGCTCTGGAAACACCATATATTTT
.,.,TRBJ1-2,TRBV7-9,CASSLAPSRGRGYGYTF,TGTGCCAGCAGCTTAGCGCCGAGCAGGGGACGGGGCTATGGCTACACCTTC
.,TRBD1,TRBJ1-1,TRBV5-1,CASSLGGQGITEAFF,TGCGCCAGCAGCTTGGGGGGACAGGGGATTACTGAAGCTTTCTTT
.,.,TRBJ1-6,TRBV28,CASSFQGNSPLHF,TGTGCCAGCAGTTTTCAGGGAAATTCACCCCTCCACTTT
.,TRBD1,TRBJ1-1,TRBV19,CASSKGTVNTEAFF,TGTGCCAGTAGTAAAGGGACAGTTAACACTGAAGCTTTCTTT
.,.,TRBJ1-6,TRBV6-2/TRBV6-3,CASSYGGGATNSPLHF,TGTGCCAGCAGTTACGGCGGGGGCGCTACCAATTCACCCCTCCACTTT
.,TRBD2,TRBJ2-3,TRBV5-5,CASSLVGLADVRADTQYF,TGTGCCAGCAGCTTGGTGGGACTAGCGGACGTGAGGGCAGATACGCAGTATTTT
.,TRBD1,TRBJ1-1,TRBV7-2,CASSLTGGTEAFF,TGTGCCAGCAGCTTGACAGGGGGCACTGAAGCTTTCTTT
few,TRBD2,TRBJ2-1,TRBV19,CASSWTSGTDNEQFF,TGTGCCAGTAGTTGGACTAGCGGGACTGACAATGAGCAGTTCTTC
.,.,TRBJ1-1,TRBV6-1,CASSEEVTEAFF,TGTGCCAGCAGTGAGGAGGTTACTGAAGCTTTCTTT
.,TRBD2,TRBJ2-3,TRBV5-1,CASSLASLAGSDTQYF,TGCGCCAGCAGCTTGGCGTCCCTAGCGGGGTCAGATACGCAGTATTTT
.,.,TRBJ2-1,TRBV28,CASSSSNAAGEQFF,TGTGCCAGCAGTTCCTCTAACGCGGCGGGTGAGCAGTTCTTC
once,.,TRBJ2-3,TRBV9,CASSVSGTSTDTQYF,TGTGCCAGCAGCGTTAGCGGAACTAGCACAGATACGCAGTATTTT
.,TRBD2,TRBJ2-1,TRBV5-1,CASSRTSGTSNEQFF,TGCGCCAGCTCCAGGACTAGCGGGACCAGCAATGAGCAGTTCTTC
.,.,TRBJ1-1,TRBV20-1,CSASGHRVGEAFF,TGCAGTGCTAGTGGGCATCGGGTTGGAGAAGCTTTCTTT
.,.,TRBJ1-2,TRBV3-1/TRBV3-2,CASSQALAGIDYTF,TGTGCCAGCAGCCAAGCGTTAGCAGGGATAGACTACACCTTC
.,.,TRBJ1-1,TRBV19,CASSGQVNTEAFF,TGTGCCAGTAGTGGACAAGTGAACACTGAAGCTTTCTTT
.,TRBD2,TRBJ2-1,TRBV27,CASRPSGRSSYNEQFF,TGTGCCAGCAGACCTAGCGGGAGGAGTTCCTACAATGAGCAGTTCTTC